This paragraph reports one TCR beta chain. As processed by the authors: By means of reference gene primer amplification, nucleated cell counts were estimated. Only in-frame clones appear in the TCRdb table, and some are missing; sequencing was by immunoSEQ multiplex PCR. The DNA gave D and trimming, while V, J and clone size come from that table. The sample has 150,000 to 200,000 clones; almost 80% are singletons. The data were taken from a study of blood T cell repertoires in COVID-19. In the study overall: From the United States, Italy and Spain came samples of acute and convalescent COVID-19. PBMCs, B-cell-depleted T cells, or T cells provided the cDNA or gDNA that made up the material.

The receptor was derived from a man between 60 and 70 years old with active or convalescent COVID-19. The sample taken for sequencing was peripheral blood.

This CDR3 is CASSSPVGGVMAASQETQYF. The CDR3 coding sequence is TGTGCCAGCAGCTCCCCCGTTGGGGGGGTGATGGCCGCGTCCCAAGAGACCCAGTACTTC. This chain connects TRBV7-6 to TRBJ2-5; 7 bases are shared with TRBD2. The CDR3 length is 20 residues. Germline V lookup: CDR1 SGHVS, CDR2 FNYEAQ. V shed 4 bases and J 1 base; nucleotides not matched to a gene: 21. Variable domain in full (rest from reference TRBV7-6 and TRBJ2-5): GAGVSQSPRYKVTKRGQDVALRCDPISGHVSLYWYRQALGQGPEFLTYFNYEAQQDKSGLPNDRFSAERPEGSISTLTIQRTEQRDSAMYRCASSSPVGGVMAASQETQYFGPGTRLLVL.